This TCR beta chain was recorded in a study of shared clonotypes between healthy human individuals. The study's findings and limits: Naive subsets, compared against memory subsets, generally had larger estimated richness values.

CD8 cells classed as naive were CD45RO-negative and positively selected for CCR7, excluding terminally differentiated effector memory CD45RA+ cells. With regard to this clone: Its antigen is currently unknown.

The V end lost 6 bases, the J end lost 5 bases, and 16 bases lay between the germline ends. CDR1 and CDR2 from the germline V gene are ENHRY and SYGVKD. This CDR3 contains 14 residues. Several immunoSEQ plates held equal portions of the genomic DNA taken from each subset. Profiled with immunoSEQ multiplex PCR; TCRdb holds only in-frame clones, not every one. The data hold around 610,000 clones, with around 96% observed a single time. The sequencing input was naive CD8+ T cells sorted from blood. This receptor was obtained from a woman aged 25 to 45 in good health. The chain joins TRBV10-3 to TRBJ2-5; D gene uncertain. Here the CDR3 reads CAIRDESRMETQYF. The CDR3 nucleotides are TGTGCCATCAGAGATGAGTCCCGAATGGAGACCCAGTACTTC.